This T cell receptor (beta chain) was observed in a study of blood T cells in healthy people across ages (dated by TCRdb to about 2015). Study-level background: In model experiments, template switching captured about one uniquely barcoded TCR beta cDNA molecule for every two T cells. The donors were split into four age groups: young (average around 16 years), middle-aged (39), aged (over 55) and long-lived (roughly 77). The study analyzed two additional independent replicas of 1 million unique cDNA reads from the same blood draw for two donors, one aged 18 to 30 and one aged 80 or older. Donors of different ages were randomly distributed across sequencing lanes to avoid experimental bias. The study measured age-related changes in TCR beta repertoire diversity using deep sequencing normalized with unique cDNA molecular identifiers.

The CDR3, cysteine through phenylalanine, is 11 amino acids long. The only DNA kept is the CDR3, 33 bases in frame from the first base. Trimming removed 7 bases from V and 6 bases from J, leaving 10 bases between the germline ends. As encoded in the germline V gene, CDR1 is MDHEN while CDR2 is SYDVKM. What the research found in general, with its limitations: Since profiling was done on bulk unsorted PBMCs, naive and antigen-experienced compartments could not be conclusively compared. The CMV infection status of donors was not known, potentially confounding age-related changes in expanded clonotypes. Total diversity estimates from one million sequenced T cells were considered lower bounds and underestimates. The percentage of naive T cells measured by flow cytometry correlated strongly with observed TCR beta diversity. Observed TCR beta diversity per million T cells fell roughly linearly with age, and a significant reduction was already apparent by age approximately 41. The long-lived group showed more naive CD4+ T cells, fewer expanded clones and increased TCR diversity than the aged group, suggesting age selection.

Donors were 35 to 40 systemically healthy Caucasian individuals from Russia aged roughly 6 to 90 years. About 9.6 milliliters of peripheral blood were collected from each donor into EDTA-treated Vacutainer tubes. PBMCs were isolated by Ficoll-Paque density-gradient centrifugation, with at least 7 million obtained per sample. Total RNA, at least 5 micrograms per sample, was extracted from PBMCs with Trizol reagent. The percentages of naive CD45RAhigh/CD27high T cells were determined by flow cytometry on a PBMC aliquot from every donor. This clonotype was counted ten times or more. Its antigen remains unidentified. Within one base of it there is no much larger clone, and no base qualities were kept. Libraries were prepared through 5' RACE. The listed sequencing device is Illumina HiSeq 2500. A second roughly 6 to 11 cycle PCR used a sample-barcoded 5' primer and a J-beta primer mix. A template-switch 5' adaptor carrying 12 random nucleotides introduced a unique molecular identifier onto each TCR beta cDNA molecule. At least 3 million CDR3-containing paired-end reads were obtained from each sample. First-strand cDNA synthesis was performed from all RNA using the Mint cDNA synthesis kit, with priming by a TRBC-specific oligonucleotide. Following uracil-DNA glycosylase treatment, all cDNA underwent a first 18-cycle PCR with the universal primers M1SS and BC2_uni_R. In the source study's methods: For normalization, 1 million high-quality reads were randomly selected from each sample, with every read carrying a distinct molecular identifier. Reads sharing molecular identifiers were discarded rather than binned into consensus sequences. CDR3 identification, clonotype clustering and error correction used MiTCR with a Q25 quality threshold and the strictest error-elimination algorithm. Lower-bound total TCR beta diversity was estimated with a nonparametric unseen species model using Euler transformation. The public reads were run again by TCRdb, first through fastp at Q25 and then through MiXCR, and only productive beta chains were kept. Every entry covers one CDR3 protein and lists the most common genes and DNA from its rows. The authors' filters were not applied to this entry. The table for this sample lists about 640,000 distinct CDR3 sequences; approximately 30% of them were counted only once. The ten most abundant clones make up more than 15% of the sample.

The receptor was isolated from a woman at least 80 years old in good health. Sequenced sample: blood. The rearrangement joined TRBV28 to TRBJ2-7, with no confident D gene call. The bases are TGTGCCAGCACCACCCGCGTCGAGCAGTACTTC. It translates to CASTTRVEQYF.